This paragraph covers one TCR beta chain sequence. Seattle cases were enrolled at active infection and followed longitudinally. This sample was taken from a study of blood T cell repertoires in COVID-19. In the original processing: Estimated nucleated cell counts came from reference gene primer amplification. Assay used: immunoSEQ multiplex PCR; TCRdb lists only in-frame clones, some missing. V, J and clone size are those of that table, while D and trimming were read from the DNA. The data show fewer than 350,000 clones, 88% seen once. CDR3 length: 18 residues. Per germline, CDR1 LGHDT and CDR2 YNNKEL (reference sequence). With 1 base clipped from V and 4 bases from J, the junction kept 12 bases outside the gene matches.

This clonotype was sampled from a woman under 40 with COVID-19, enrolled during active disease. This sequence joins TRBV3-1 (or the pseudogene TRBV3-2) and TRBJ2-7; 11 bases are a match to TRBD2. Input material: peripheral blood. CDR3 amino acids: CASSQGSRTSGGNYEQYF. CDR3 in DNA: TGTGCCAGCAGCCAAGGCTCGCGTACTAGCGGGGGAAATTACGAGCAGTACTTC.